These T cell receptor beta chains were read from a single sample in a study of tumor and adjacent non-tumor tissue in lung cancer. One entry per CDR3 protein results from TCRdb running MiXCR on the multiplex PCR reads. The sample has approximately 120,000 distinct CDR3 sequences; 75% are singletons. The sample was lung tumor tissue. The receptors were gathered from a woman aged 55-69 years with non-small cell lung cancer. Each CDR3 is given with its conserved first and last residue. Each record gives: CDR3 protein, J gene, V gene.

CDR3 protein: CARSFTERAGSNEQFF
J gene: TRBJ2-1
V gene: TRBV11-3

CDR3 protein: CASSFGTGKAGELFF
J gene: TRBJ2-2
V gene: TRBV11-3

CDR3 protein: CASSFMSGSWYEQYF
J gene: TRBJ2-7
V gene: TRBV5-6

CDR3 protein: CASSLDPQRSYEQYF
J gene: TRBJ2-7
V gene: TRBV11-2

CDR3 protein: CAISESTNRDNEQFF
J gene: TRBJ2-1
V gene: TRBV10-3

CDR3 protein: CASSYGGRGGSGELFF
J gene: TRBJ2-2
V gene: TRBV4-2

CDR3 protein: CASSLAAGTGNQPQHF
J gene: TRBJ1-5
V gene: TRBV7-2

CDR3 protein: CASNMDLATNEKLFF
J gene: TRBJ1-4
V gene: TRBV6-1

CDR3 protein: CATSEMTGVTDTQYF
J gene: TRBJ2-3
V gene: TRBV24-1

CDR3 protein: CASSQDLGFDGYTF
J gene: TRBJ1-2
V gene: TRBV4-3

CDR3 protein: CPSNRRTGGDYEQYF
J gene: TRBJ2-7
V gene: TRBV6-6

CDR3 protein: CAWSGDWLSNNEQFF
J gene: TRBJ2-1
V gene: TRBV30

CDR3 protein: CASSLDSVRATEAFF
J gene: TRBJ1-1
V gene: TRBV11-3

CDR3 protein: CASRLVANTGELFF
J gene: TRBJ2-2
V gene: TRBV12-3/TRBV12-4

CDR3 protein: CTSSLVSAGETQYF
J gene: TRBJ2-5
V gene: TRBV28